Each of the 11 T cell receptor beta chains below was sequenced from the same sample in a study of a mutant IDH1 vaccine in newly diagnosed glioma. Time point described: baseline, week 1 (first vaccination visit). The treatment denotes: pre-vaccination baseline after standard-of-care therapy. Generated by immunoSEQ multiplex PCR, the TCRdb table keeps only in-frame clones and is missing some. The table has 92,000 or so clones, more than 65% seen once; the top ten hold about 5.1%. The material was PBMCs, obtained from a glioma patient treated with radiotherapy, temozolomide or both. These receptors originate from a man aged 35 to 55 with glioma. Some clones in this sample may be carry-over from other donors' samples.

CDR3: CASSPRLVTYEQYF. For the CDR3, the DNA is TGTGCCAGCAGCCCCCGACTCGTTACCTACGAGCAGTACTTC. The V and J genes are TRBV9 and TRBJ2-7; D not resolved. The germline V gene encodes CDR1 SGDLS and CDR2 YYNGEE. This CDR3 region has 14 residues. Trimming left V 4 bases short and J 2 bases short, with 13 bases between.

This chain connects TRBV2 to TRBJ2-7; tentative D call: TRBD1 (5 bases). The length of the CDR3 is 10 residues. V dropped 10 bases and J dropped 7 bases, with 11 bases sitting between them. The germline gives CDR1 SNHLY, CDR2 FYNNEI. The CDR3 DNA follows: TGTGCCACCCAGGGCCGGGAGCAGTACTTC. As protein: CATQGREQYF.

This clone was recorded at least ten times. The CDR3 nucleotides are TGTGCCAGTACCAACCGACAGGGAGTGAGCAATCAGCCCCAGCATTTT. The encoded protein is CASTNRQGVSNQPQHF. The J gene is TRBJ1-5, the V gene TRBV19; 7 positions agree with TRBD1. Germline V gene lookup returns CDR1 LNHDA and CDR2 SQIVND (reference sequence). This CDR3 has 16 residues. V lost 7 bases, J lost 1 base, and 10 bases stayed unmatched. Looking up the rest from reference TRBV19 and TRBJ1-5 gives the full variable domain: DGGITQSPKYLFRKEGQNVTLSCEQNLNHDAMYWYRQDPGQGLRLIYYSQIVNDFQKGDIAEGYSVSREKKESFPLTVTSAQKNPTAFYLCASTNRQGVSNQPQHFGDGTRLSIL.

The gene calls are TRBV6-5 and TRBJ2-1; a weak D match, TRBD2 (6 bases). This CDR3 is 15 amino acids long. Germline V lookup: CDR1 MNHEY, CDR2 SVGAGI. Trimming left V 2 bases short and J 4 bases short, with 12 bases between. The CDR3 DNA is TGTGCCAGCAGTTACGGGGAGGACGGATACAATGAGCAGTTCTTC. It is translated as CASSYGEDGYNEQFF.

This clone appeared once. J is TRBJ1-6 and V is TRBV30; D gene ambiguous. The CDR3 consists of 14 residues. Germline V gives CDR1 GTSNPN, CDR2 SVGIG (reference sequence). Trimming shortened V by 3 bases and J by 7 bases, and 13 bases separated the two germline ends. The DNA for the CDR3 is TGTGCCTGGAGCCTAAGAGGGTCGAATTCACCCCTCCACTTT. Protein product: CAWSLRGSNSPLHF.

The genes are TRBV12-5 and TRBJ1-6, with a weak D call TRBD1 (5 bases). The CDR3 loop spans 10 amino acids. Germline V gene lookup returns CDR1 LGHNT and CDR2 FRNRAP. V lost 10 bases and J lost 13, with 11 bases in between. This CDR3 reads CANWGSPLHF. The CDR3 coding sequence is TGTGCTAACTGGGGGTCCCCCCTCCACTTT.

The V and J genes are TRBV6-5 and TRBJ2-1; weak D call: TRBD2 (5 bases). Germline CDR1 and CDR2: MNHEY and SVGAGI. This CDR3 is 15 amino acids long. V lost 2 bases, J lost 6 bases, and 14 bases lay in between. Written as DNA, the CDR3 is TGTGCCAGCAGTTACACCCCTAGCCTCGGCAATGAGCAGTTCTTC. This sequence encodes CASSYTPSLGNEQFF.

The rearrangement joins TRBV7-9 to TRBJ1-3; D unclear. Trimming left V 6 bases short and J 2 bases short, with 14 bases between. Germline V gene lookup returns CDR1 SEHNR and CDR2 FQNEAQ (reference sequence). This CDR3 has 15 residues. The CDR3 here is CASSRTPGAGNTIYF. Written as DNA, the CDR3 is TGTGCCAGCAGTAGGACGCCTGGGGCTGGAAACACCATATATTTT.

V gene TRBV6-1 combines with J gene TRBJ2-4, with D possibly being TRBD2 (6 bases). Trimming left V 3 bases short and J 0 bases short, with 12 bases between. CDR1 is MNHNS, CDR2 SASEGT, per germline. The length of the CDR3 is 16 residues. CDR3 bases: TGTGCCAGCAGTGAGGGACTGCATCTAGCCAAAAACATTCAGTACTTC. This sequence encodes CASSEGLHLAKNIQYF.

The chain has TRBV2 and TRBJ2-7; 8 bases are shared with TRBD1. Trimming took 3 bases from V and 1 from J; bases not matched to a gene: 5. The CDR3 is 15 amino acids. Germline assignment: CDR1 SNHLY and CDR2 FYNNEI. DNA for the CDR3: TGTGCCAGCAGTGAGCCCGACAGGGGATCCTACGAGCAGTACTTC. It encodes CASSEPDRGSYEQYF.

The chain joins TRBV4-1 to TRBJ2-5; 8 bases are shared with TRBD1. The length of the CDR3 is 14 residues. V lost 5 bases to trimming and J lost 6 bases; unmatched junction nucleotides: 8. Germline loops: CDR1 MGHRA, CDR2 YSYEKL. CDR3 coding DNA: TGCGCCAGCAGCACAGGACAGGGCGGACAGACCCAGTACTTC. It yields the protein CASSTGQGGQTQYF.